Following are 22 T cell receptor beta chains from one sample sequenced in a study of blood T cell repertoires in COVID-19. Produced via immunoSEQ multiplex PCR; TCRdb's table is partial and in-frame only. The sample lists tens of thousands of clones; roughly 80% were seen once. The sequenced material came from peripheral blood. Receptors originate from a human donor in a cohort sampled during active COVID-19.

The chain links TRBV28 to TRBJ1-1; 9 positions match TRBD1. The CDR3 totals 15 residues. The ends lost 5 bases at V and 6 bases at J; junction bases unmatched: 10. Germline V gene data show CDR1 as MDHEN and CDR2 as SYDVKM. CDR3 sequence: CASSPGTGTWAEAFF. The CDR3 region has the DNA TGTGCCAGCAGTCCGGGGACAGGGACTTGGGCTGAAGCTTTCTTT. Filled out from reference TRBV28 and TRBJ1-1, the complete variable domain reads DVKVTQSSRYLVKRTGEKVFLECVQDMDHENMFWYRQDPGLGLRLIYFSYDVKMKEKGDIPEGYSVSREKKERFSLILESASTNQTSMYLCASSPGTGTWAEAFFGQGTRLTVV.

The rearrangement uses TRBV7-2 and TRBJ2-1; 9 nucleotides match TRBD1. The CDR3 spans 15 residues. The junction had 6 bases not matched to a gene; V was cut back by 5 bases and J by 4 bases. The germline gives CDR1 SGHTA, CDR2 FQGNSA. CDR3 coding DNA: TGTGCCAGCAGCGCAAAGACAGGGGGATACAATGAGCAGTTCTTC. Translated: CASSAKTGGYNEQFF.

The V call is TRBV2, the J call TRBJ2-7; possible D gene TRBD1, 5 bases. CDR3 length: 13 residues. V shed 6 bases and J shed 1 base, with 10 bases lying between them. Looked up from germline, CDR1 is SNHLY and CDR2 is FYNNEI. In DNA, the CDR3 is TGTGCCAGCAGGGGCCGACAGTCCTACGAGCAGTACTTC. It codes for CASRGRQSYEQYF.

This clone was recorded a few times. The chain links TRBV9 to TRBJ1-6, with 8 nucleotides matching TRBD1. Germline V CDR1 and CDR2: SGDLS, YYNGEE. The CDR3 spans 15 residues. With V trimmed by 4 bases and J by 7 bases, 7 bases remained unmatched. The CDR3 DNA follows: TGTGCCAGCAGCCCTGAGACAGGGGCCAATTCACCCCTCCACTTT. Translated: CASSPETGANSPLHF.

This chain links TRBV6-6 with TRBJ2-1, with a tentative D call TRBD1 (6 bases). The CDR3 is 14 residues long. Trimming stripped 7 bases from V and 6 bases from J, with 16 bases between. CDR1 MNHNY and CDR2 SVGAGI come from the germline V gene (reference sequence). The CDR3 protein is CASTLAGTPNEQFF. The CDR3 DNA is TGTGCCAGCACCCTAGCCGGGACACCCAATGAGCAGTTCTTC.

The chain carries TRBV27 and TRBJ1-3; D gene uncertain. Trimming shortened V by 8 bases and J by 4 bases, and 9 bases separated the two germline ends. The V gene's germline CDR1 is MNHEY and CDR2 SMNVEV (reference sequence). The CDR3 totals 12 residues. The CDR3 DNA follows: TGTGCCAGCTGGACTTCGGGAAACACCATATATTTT. Its translation: CASWTSGNTIYF.

CDR3 in amino acids: CASSVNSGATGELFF. In nucleotides, the CDR3 is TGTGCCAGCAGTGTTAATAGCGGAGCCACCGGGGAGCTGTTTTTT. The chain carries TRBV6-4 and TRBJ2-2, with a possible D match to TRBD2 (6 bases). The V end lost 4 bases, the J end lost 4 bases, and 13 bases lay between the germline ends. Germline-derived CDR1 and CDR2 are MRHNA and SNTAGT. The CDR3 sequence is 15 residues long.

V is TRBV19 and J is TRBJ2-7, with TRBD1 identical over 9 bases. The junction had 4 bases not matched to a gene; V was cut back by 4 bases and J by 3 bases. This CDR3 comprises 14 residues. Per the germline V gene, CDR1 is LNHDA and CDR2 is SQIVND (reference sequence). CDR3 region: CASSRDRDSYEQYF. CDR3 coding DNA: TGTGCCAGTAGTAGGGACAGGGATAGCTACGAGCAGTACTTC.

V gene TRBV28 combines with J gene TRBJ1-2; 7 bases match TRBD1. The CDR3 totals 16 residues. With V trimmed by 0 bases and J by 0 bases, 4 bases remained unmatched. Germline V gives CDR1 MDHEN, CDR2 SYDVKM. Written as DNA, the CDR3 is TGTGCCAGCAGTTTATGGACAGGGATAGCTAACTATGGCTACACCTTC. Protein sequence: CASSLWTGIANYGYTF.

This chain links TRBV5-1 with TRBJ2-1; TRBD2 agrees at 7 bases. From germline, CDR1 is SGHRS and CDR2 YFSETQ. Trimming removed 1 base from V and 5 bases from J; junction bases left unmatched: 6. The CDR3 runs 15 residues. This chain's CDR3 is CASSLSAGLDNEQFF. CDR3 DNA sequence: TGCGCCAGCAGCTTGTCAGCGGGACTGGACAATGAGCAGTTCTTC.

The J gene is TRBJ2-7, the V gene TRBV7-9, with D uncertain. CDR1 is SEHNR, CDR2 FQNEAQ, per germline (reference sequence). This CDR3 contains 12 residues. Trimming pared 5 bases from V and 9 bases from J, leaving 14 bases between. The CDR3: CASSGTSGVQYF. CDR3 nucleotides: TGTGCCAGCAGCGGTACCTCGGGTGTGCAGTACTTC.

A few counts support this clone. The genes are TRBV7-9 and TRBJ2-2, with D tentatively TRBD2 (7 bases). CDR1 is SEHNR, CDR2 FQNEAQ, per germline (reference sequence). Trimming cost V 4 bases and J 9 bases, with 18 bases left between them. The CDR3 runs to 15 residues. As DNA, the CDR3 is TGTGCCAGCAGCTCACAGGGAGGGACTGGACGGGAGCTGTTTTTT. This gives the protein CASSSQGGTGRELFF.

In DNA, the CDR3 is TGCGCCAGCAGCTACGGGAGTGGCAATGAGCAGTTCTTC. The encoded protein is CASSYGSGNEQFF. The V and J genes are TRBV5-1 and TRBJ2-1; D possibly corresponds to TRBD2 (6 bases). The V end was cut by 3 bases, the J end by 6 bases, with 10 bases between. The germline V gene encodes CDR1 SGHRS and CDR2 YFSETQ. The CDR3 totals 13 residues.

The chain combines TRBV5-1 with TRBJ2-3; 10 bases fit TRBD2. This CDR3 contains 14 residues. Germline assignment: CDR1 SGHRS and CDR2 YFSETQ. With 6 bases clipped from V and 4 bases from J, the junction kept 5 bases outside the gene matches. The CDR3, as DNA: TGCGCCAGCACGCCTAGCGGGAGCCCAGATACGCAGTATTTT. It specifies CASTPSGSPDTQYF.

The V gene is TRBV7-9, the J gene TRBJ2-1; 7 bases fit TRBD1. Trimming removed 2 bases from V and 4 bases from J; junction bases left unmatched: 11. The CDR3 loop spans 17 amino acids. CDR1 is SEHNR, CDR2 FQNEAQ, per germline (reference sequence). CDR3 amino acids: CASSLIAGTEAYNEQFF. CDR3 DNA sequence: TGTGCCAGCAGCTTAATTGCCGGGACAGAGGCTTACAATGAGCAGTTCTTC. Full variable domain (remainder filled in from reference TRBV7-9 and TRBJ2-1): DTGVSQNPRHKITKRGQNVTFRCDPISEHNRLYWYRQTLGQGPEFLTYFQNEAQLEKSRLLSDRFSAERPKGSFSTLEIQRTEQGDSAMYLCASSLIAGTEAYNEQFFGPGTRLTVL.

The genes are TRBV7-8 and TRBJ1-1, with 9 positions matching TRBD1. Per the germline V gene, CDR1 is SGHVS and CDR2 is FQNEAQ. This CDR3 spans 17 amino acids. J was trimmed by 3 bases and V by 7 bases; bases with no gene match: 15. The CDR3: CASTPTGQGGFYTEAFF. CDR3 DNA sequence: TGTGCCAGCACTCCAACGGGACAGGGAGGCTTCTACACTGAAGCTTTCTTT.

This chain connects TRBV29-1 to TRBJ2-3, with 9 bases lining up with TRBD2. This CDR3 spans 15 amino acids. Germline CDR1 and CDR2: SQVTM and ANQGSEA. V was clipped by 7 bases and J by 5 bases; unmatched bases: 13. CDR3 sequence (DNA): TGCAGCGGCGCGTTCGGCGGGGGGGCCCAAGATACGCAGTATTTT. It encodes CSGAFGGGAQDTQYF.

This clone was seen only a few times. V usage is TRBV2 and J usage is TRBJ1-2, with TRBD1 matching 9 bases. V dropped 3 bases and J dropped 5; count of bases not matched to a gene: 4. CDR3 length equals 14 residues. Germline V gene lookup returns CDR1 SNHLY and CDR2 FYNNEI. The CDR3 coding sequence is TGTGCCAGCAGTGAGCGAGGGACAGGGTATGGCTACACCTTC. Amino acid sequence: CASSERGTGYGYTF.

V is TRBV28 and J is TRBJ2-5; no firm D call. V was shortened by 8 bases and J by 0 bases, with 16 bases between the two germline ends. This CDR3 comprises 15 residues. Germline lookup yields CDR1 MDHEN and CDR2 SYDVKM. CDR3 region: CASAVSSRYQETQYF. Here the CDR3 DNA reads TGTGCCAGCGCCGTTAGCAGCCGGTACCAAGAGACCCAGTACTTC.

This clone has a count of ten or more. V is TRBV4-1 and J is TRBJ2-1, with D possibly matching TRBD1 (6 bases). Trimming removed 1 base from V and 0 bases from J, with 13 bases in between. Germline loops: CDR1 MGHRA, CDR2 YSYEKL. This CDR3 is built from 17 residues. CDR3 amino acids: CASSQAATGSSYNEQFF. CDR3 coding DNA: TGCGCCAGCAGCCAAGCAGCAACAGGGAGCTCCTACAATGAGCAGTTCTTC.

The CDR3 bases are TGTGCCAGCAGCTTAGTAGCGGGGGGGCGTGGTACGCAGTATTTT. It is translated as CASSLVAGGRGTQYF. The chain couples TRBV7-8 to TRBJ2-3; 11 positions agree with TRBD2. The CDR3 totals 15 residues. Germline trimming cut 1 base from V and 8 bases from J; bases unmatched to any gene: 5. Looked up from germline, CDR1 is SGHVS and CDR2 is FQNEAQ.

This clone showed up just a few times. This chain connects TRBV2 to TRBJ2-1; D is possibly TRBD2 (5 bases). The germline V gene has CDR1 SNHLY and CDR2 FYNNEI. CDR3 length: 10 amino acids. The CDR3 nucleotides are TGTGCTGAGGGAAACAATGAGCAGTTCTTC. Amino acids: CAEGNNEQFF.